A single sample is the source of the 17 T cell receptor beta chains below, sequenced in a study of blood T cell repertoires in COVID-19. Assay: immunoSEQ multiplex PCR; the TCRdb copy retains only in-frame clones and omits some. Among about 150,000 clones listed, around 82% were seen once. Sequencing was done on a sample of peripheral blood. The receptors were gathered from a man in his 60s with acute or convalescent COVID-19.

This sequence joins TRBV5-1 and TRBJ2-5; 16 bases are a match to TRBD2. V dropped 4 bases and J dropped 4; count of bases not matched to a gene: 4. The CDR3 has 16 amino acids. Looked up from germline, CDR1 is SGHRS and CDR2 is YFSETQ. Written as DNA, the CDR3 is TGCGCCAGCAGCGAAGGGACTAGCGGGAGGGTAGAGACCCAGTACTTC. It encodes CASSEGTSGRVETQYF.

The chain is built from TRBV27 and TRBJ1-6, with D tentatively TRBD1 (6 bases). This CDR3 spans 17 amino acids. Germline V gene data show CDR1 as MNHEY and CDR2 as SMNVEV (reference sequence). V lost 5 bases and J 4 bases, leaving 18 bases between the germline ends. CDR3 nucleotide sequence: TGTGCCAGCAGTCCCTCCCGGGGGGGCGGTTATAATTCACCCCTCCACTTT. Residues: CASSPSRGGGYNSPLHF.

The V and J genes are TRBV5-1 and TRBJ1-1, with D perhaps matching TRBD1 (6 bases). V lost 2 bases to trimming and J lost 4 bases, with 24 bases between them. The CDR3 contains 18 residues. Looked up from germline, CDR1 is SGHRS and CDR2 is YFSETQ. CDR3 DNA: TGCGCCAGCAGCTTAAGACCACAGGGAGAGTTCGTAGGCACTGAAGCTTTCTTT. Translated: CASSLRPQGEFVGTEAFF.

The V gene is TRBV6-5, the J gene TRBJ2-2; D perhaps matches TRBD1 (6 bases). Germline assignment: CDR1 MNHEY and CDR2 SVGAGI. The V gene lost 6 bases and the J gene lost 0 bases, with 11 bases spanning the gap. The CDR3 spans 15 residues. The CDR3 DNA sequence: TGTGCCAGCAGACCGGGACACACGAACACCGGGGAGCTGTTTTTT. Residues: CASRPGHTNTGELFF.

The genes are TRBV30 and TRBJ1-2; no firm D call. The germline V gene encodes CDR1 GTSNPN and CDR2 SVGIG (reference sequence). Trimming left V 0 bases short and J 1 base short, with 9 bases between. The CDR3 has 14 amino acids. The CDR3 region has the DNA TGTGCCTGGAGTGTACCGCGGAGTAACTATGGCTACACCTTC. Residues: CAWSVPRSNYGYTF.

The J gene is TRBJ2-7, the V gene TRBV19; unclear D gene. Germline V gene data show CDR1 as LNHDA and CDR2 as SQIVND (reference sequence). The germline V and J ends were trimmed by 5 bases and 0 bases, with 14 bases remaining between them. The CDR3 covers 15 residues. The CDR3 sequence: CASSPRGRSSYEQYF. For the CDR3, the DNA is TGTGCCAGTAGTCCTCGCGGCCGAAGCTCCTACGAGCAGTACTTC.

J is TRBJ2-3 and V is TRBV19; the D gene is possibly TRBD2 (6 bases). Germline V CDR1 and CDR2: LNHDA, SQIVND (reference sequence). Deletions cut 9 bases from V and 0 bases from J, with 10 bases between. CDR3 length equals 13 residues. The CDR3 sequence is CASRGTSTDTQYF. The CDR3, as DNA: TGTGCCAGCAGAGGGACTAGCACAGATACGCAGTATTTT. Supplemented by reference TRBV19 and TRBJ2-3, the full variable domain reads DGGITQSPKYLFRKEGQNVTLSCEQNLNHDAMYWYRQDPGQGLRLIYYSQIVNDFQKGDIAEGYSVSREKKESFPLTVTSAQKNPTAFYLCASRGTSTDTQYFGPGTRLTVL.

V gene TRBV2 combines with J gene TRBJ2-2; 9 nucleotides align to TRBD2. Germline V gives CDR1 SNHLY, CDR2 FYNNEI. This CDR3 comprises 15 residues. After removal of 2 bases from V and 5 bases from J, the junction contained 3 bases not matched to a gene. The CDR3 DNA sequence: TGTGCCAGCAGTGAAAGACTAGCGGTAACCGGGGAGCTGTTTTTT. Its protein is CASSERLAVTGELFF.

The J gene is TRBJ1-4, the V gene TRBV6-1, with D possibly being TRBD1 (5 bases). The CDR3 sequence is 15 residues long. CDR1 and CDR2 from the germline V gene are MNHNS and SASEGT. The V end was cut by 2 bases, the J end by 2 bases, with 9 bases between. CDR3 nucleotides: TGTGCCAGCAGTGAACTCAAGGGGACTAATGAAAAACTGTTTTTT. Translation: CASSELKGTNEKLFF.

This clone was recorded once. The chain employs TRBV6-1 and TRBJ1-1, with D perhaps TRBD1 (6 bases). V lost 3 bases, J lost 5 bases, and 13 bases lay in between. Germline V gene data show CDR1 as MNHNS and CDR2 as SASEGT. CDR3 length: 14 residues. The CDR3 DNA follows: TGTGCCAGCAGTGATGAAGGGGGTTGGACTGAAGCTTTCTTT. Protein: CASSDEGGWTEAFF.

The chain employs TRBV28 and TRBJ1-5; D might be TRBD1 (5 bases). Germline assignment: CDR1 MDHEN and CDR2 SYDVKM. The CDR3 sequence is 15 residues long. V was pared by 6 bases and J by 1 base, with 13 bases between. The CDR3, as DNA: TGTGCCAGCAGGCGACAGAGCTCGAGCAATCAGCCCCAGCATTTT. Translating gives CASRRQSSSNQPQHF.

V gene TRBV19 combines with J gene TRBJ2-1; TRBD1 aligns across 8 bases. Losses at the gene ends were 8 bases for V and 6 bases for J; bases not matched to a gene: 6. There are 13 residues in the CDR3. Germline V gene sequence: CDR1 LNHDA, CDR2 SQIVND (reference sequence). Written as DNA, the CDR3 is TGTGCCAGTTCCCATACAGGGGGCAATGAGCAGTTCTTC. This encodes CASSHTGGNEQFF.

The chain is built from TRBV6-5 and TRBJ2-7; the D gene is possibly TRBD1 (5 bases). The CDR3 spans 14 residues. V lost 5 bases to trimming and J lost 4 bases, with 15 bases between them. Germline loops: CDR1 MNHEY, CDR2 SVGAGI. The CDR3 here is CASSTQGLLYEQYF. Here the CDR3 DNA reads TGTGCCAGCAGTACCCAGGGTTTGTTGTACGAGCAGTACTTC.

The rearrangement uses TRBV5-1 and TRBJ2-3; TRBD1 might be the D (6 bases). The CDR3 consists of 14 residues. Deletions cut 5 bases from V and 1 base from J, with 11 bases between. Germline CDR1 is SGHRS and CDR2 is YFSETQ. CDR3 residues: CASSLPGGTDTQYF. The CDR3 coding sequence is TGCGCCAGCAGTCTCCCAGGGGGCACAGATACGCAGTATTTT.

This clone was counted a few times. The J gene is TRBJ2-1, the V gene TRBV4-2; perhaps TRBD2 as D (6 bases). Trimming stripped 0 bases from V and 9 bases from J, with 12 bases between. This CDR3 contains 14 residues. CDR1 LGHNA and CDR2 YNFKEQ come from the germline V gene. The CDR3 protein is CASSQDMASAEQFF. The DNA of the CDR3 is TGTGCCAGCAGCCAAGATATGGCTAGCGCTGAGCAGTTCTTC.

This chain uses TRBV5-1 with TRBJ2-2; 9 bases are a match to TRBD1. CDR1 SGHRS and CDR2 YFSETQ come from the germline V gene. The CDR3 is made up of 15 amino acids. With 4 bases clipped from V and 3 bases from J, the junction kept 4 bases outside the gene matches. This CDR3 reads CASSRQGVDTGELFF. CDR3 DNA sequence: TGCGCCAGCAGCAGACAGGGGGTGGACACCGGGGAGCTGTTTTTT. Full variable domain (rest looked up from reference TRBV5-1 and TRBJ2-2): KAGVTQTPRYLIKTRGQQVTLSCSPISGHRSVSWYQQTPGQGLQFLFEYFSETQRNKGNFPGRFSGRQFSNSRSEMNVSTLELGDSALYLCASSRQGVDTGELFFGEGSRLTVL.

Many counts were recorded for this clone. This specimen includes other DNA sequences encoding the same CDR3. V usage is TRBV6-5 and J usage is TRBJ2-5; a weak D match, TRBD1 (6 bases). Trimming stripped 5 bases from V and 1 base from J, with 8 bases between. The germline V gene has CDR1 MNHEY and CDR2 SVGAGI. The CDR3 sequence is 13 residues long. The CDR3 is CASSRTAQETQYF. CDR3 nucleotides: TGTGCCAGCAGTCGGACAGCCCAAGAGACCCAGTACTTC.